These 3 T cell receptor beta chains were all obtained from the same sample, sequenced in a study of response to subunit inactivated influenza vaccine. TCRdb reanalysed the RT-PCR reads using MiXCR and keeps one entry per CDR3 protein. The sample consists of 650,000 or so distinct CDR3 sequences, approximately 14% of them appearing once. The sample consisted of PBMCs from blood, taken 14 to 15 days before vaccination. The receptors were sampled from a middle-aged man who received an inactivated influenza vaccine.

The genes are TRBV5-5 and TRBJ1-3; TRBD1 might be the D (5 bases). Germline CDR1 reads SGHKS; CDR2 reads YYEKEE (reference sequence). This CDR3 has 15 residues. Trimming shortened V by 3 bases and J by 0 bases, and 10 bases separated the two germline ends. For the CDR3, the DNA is TGTGCCAGCAGCTCCGGGACGAGCTCTGGAAACACCATATATTTT. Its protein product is CASSSGTSSGNTIYF. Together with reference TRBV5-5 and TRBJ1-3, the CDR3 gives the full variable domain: DAGVTQSPTHLIKTRGQQVTLRCSPISGHKSVSWYQQVLGQGPQFIFQYYEKEERGRGNFPDRFSARQFPNYSSELNVNALLLGDSALYLCASSSGTSSGNTIYFGEGSWLTVV.

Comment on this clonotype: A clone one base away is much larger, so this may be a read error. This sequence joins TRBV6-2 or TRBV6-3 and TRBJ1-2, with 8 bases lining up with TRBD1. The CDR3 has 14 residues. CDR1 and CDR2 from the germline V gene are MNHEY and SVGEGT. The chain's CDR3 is CASSSTGGHYGYSF. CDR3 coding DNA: TGTGCCAGCAGTTCTACAGGGGGACACTATGGCTACTCCTTC.

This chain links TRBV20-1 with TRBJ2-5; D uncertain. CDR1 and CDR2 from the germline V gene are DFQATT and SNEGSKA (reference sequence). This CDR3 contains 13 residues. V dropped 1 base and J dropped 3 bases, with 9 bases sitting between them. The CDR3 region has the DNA TGCAGTGCTAGAGTAATCGGAAAAGAGACCCAGTACTTC. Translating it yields CSARVIGKETQYF.